These T cell receptor beta chains were read from a single sample in a study of blood T cell repertoires in COVID-19. The data were produced by immunoSEQ multiplex PCR, yet TCRdb's version contains in-frame clones alone and is incomplete. Found here are 70,000 to 95,000 clones, around nine tenths of them singletons; the top ten hold 5.8%. The sequenced sample consisted of peripheral blood. The receptors stem from a middle-aged man with active COVID-19. Each CDR3 is given with its conserved first and last residue. The order of the fields is CDR3 protein, CDR3 DNA, D gene, V gene, J gene, clone size. D genes are given only for firm matches. The size of a clone is reported for some rows only, either as once, few or many, or as a class for expanded clones.

CASSQTTGTYEQYF,TGCGCCAGCAGCCAAACGACAGGAACCTACGAGCAGTACTTC,.,TRBV5-1,TRBJ2-7,.
CASSYYGGGTEAFF,TGTGCCAGCAGCTACTACGGGGGGGGCACTGAAGCTTTCTTT,.,TRBV14,TRBJ1-1,once
CASSPRPYEQYF,TGTGCCAGCAGTCCTAGACCCTACGAGCAGTACTTC,.,TRBV12-3/TRBV12-4,TRBJ2-7,.
CASSLRFPGQAGTDTQYF,TGTGCCAGCAGTTTACGGTTTCCCGGACAGGCAGGCACAGATACGCAGTATTTT,TRBD1,TRBV27,TRBJ2-3,few
CATSDLQEGRSETQYF,TGTGCCACCAGTGATTTGCAAGAGGGGAGGTCGGAGACCCAGTACTTC,.,TRBV24-1,TRBJ2-5,once
CASSSHQLGQNIQYF,TGTGCCAGCAGCTCTCATCAGCTAGGCCAAAACATTCAGTACTTC,.,TRBV27,TRBJ2-4,.
CASSNPGQGDNEQFF,TGTGCCAGCAGCAACCCGGGACAGGGGGACAATGAGCAGTTCTTC,TRBD1,TRBV7-9,TRBJ2-1,.
CASSPWTGDYEQYF,TGTGCCAGCAGCCCATGGACAGGGGACTACGAGCAGTACTTC,TRBD1,TRBV9,TRBJ2-7,.
CASSRAANTGELFF,TGTGCCAGCAGCCGCGCCGCGAACACCGGGGAGCTGTTTTTT,.,TRBV4-2,TRBJ2-2,.
CASSLRGRENSPLHF,TGTGCCAGCAGTCTGCGGGGTCGGGAAAATTCACCCCTCCACTTT,.,TRBV27,TRBJ1-6,once
CASSQSGRAYNEQFF,TGTGCCAGCAGTCAAAGCGGGAGGGCTTACAATGAGCAGTTCTTC,TRBD2,TRBV6-5,TRBJ2-1,.
CASSLAGTGAYEQYF,TGTGCCAGCAGCTTAGCTGGGACAGGAGCCTACGAGCAGTACTTC,TRBD1,TRBV7-2,TRBJ2-7,.
CASSQDPSGSRSYEQYF,TGCGCCAGCAGCCAAGATCCCAGCGGGAGCCGCTCCTACGAGCAGTACTTC,TRBD2,TRBV4-1,TRBJ2-7,.
CASSFWGDTGELFF,TGTGCCAGCAGTTTCTGGGGAGACACCGGGGAGCTGTTTTTT,.,TRBV27,TRBJ2-2,.
CASSQDPVGTSGGATQYF,TGCGCCAGCAGCCAAGATCCTGTCGGGACTAGCGGGGGGGCAACGCAGTATTTT,TRBD2,TRBV4-1,TRBJ2-3,.
CASSGTTGNYNSPLHF,TGTGCCAGCAGCGGGACGACAGGGAACTATAATTCACCCCTCCACTTT,TRBD1,TRBV5-6,TRBJ1-6,once
CASSHPGQLDEQYF,TGCGCCAGCAGCCACCCAGGACAGTTGGACGAGCAGTACTTC,.,TRBV4-3,TRBJ2-7,.
CAWQGPTYEQYF,TGTGCCTGGCAGGGGCCAACCTACGAGCAGTACTTC,.,TRBV30,TRBJ2-7,.
CSASDPREFYGYTF,TGCAGTGCTAGTGATCCCCGGGAGTTTTATGGCTACACCTTC,.,TRBV20-1,TRBJ1-2,.
CASPGQGAISGANVLTF,TGTGCCAGCCCCGGACAGGGGGCTATATCTGGGGCCAACGTCCTGACTTTC,TRBD1,TRBV18,TRBJ2-6,.
CAISESKQGFEGYTF,TGTGCCATCAGTGAGTCGAAACAGGGCTTCGAGGGCTACACCTTC,.,TRBV10-3,TRBJ1-2,.
CASSLPPGEQYF,TGTGCCAGCAGCCTTCCCCCGGGGGAGCAGTACTTC,.,TRBV4-2,TRBJ2-7,.
CASSYPGGGAGVPNEQFF,TGTGCCAGCAGTTACCCCGGGGGAGGTGCGGGAGTGCCGAATGAGCAGTTCTTC,TRBD2,TRBV6-2/TRBV6-3,TRBJ2-1,.
CASSKAGTGKEQYF,TGTGCCAGCAGCAAGGCCGGGACAGGGAAGGAGCAGTACTTC,TRBD1,TRBV28,TRBJ2-7,.
CASSLRSGTLPLYEQYF,TGTGCCAGCAGCTTACGAAGCGGGACTCTACCCCTCTACGAGCAGTACTTC,TRBD2,TRBV7-2,TRBJ2-7,.
CASSWNGGRTDTQYF,TGTGCCAGCAGCTGGAACGGGGGGCGCACAGATACGCAGTATTTT,.,TRBV5-4,TRBJ2-3,.
CASSLTPGSSGANVLTF,TGTGCCAGCAGTTTAACGCCGGGGTCCTCTGGGGCCAACGTCCTGACTTTC,.,TRBV7-3,TRBJ2-6,.
CSASLLTGQSYEQYF,TGCAGTGCTAGTTTACTAACGGGACAGTCCTACGAGCAGTACTTC,TRBD1,TRBV20-1,TRBJ2-7,many
CASWTGRYGYTF,TGTGCCAGCTGGACAGGACGCTATGGCTACACCTTC,TRBD1,TRBV19,TRBJ1-2,.
CASSFQGQGNTGELFF,TGTGCCAGCAGCTTCCAGGGACAGGGGAACACCGGGGAGCTGTTTTTT,TRBD1,TRBV5-4,TRBJ2-2,.
CAISKGLAGTTDTQYF,TGTGCCATCAGCAAAGGACTAGCGGGAACCACAGATACGCAGTATTTT,TRBD2,TRBV10-3,TRBJ2-3,once
CASSQDRGQYF,TGTGCCAGCAGCCAAGATCGGGGACAGTACTTC,.,TRBV4-2,TRBJ2-7,.
CASSLAGQGFSTNYGYTF,TGCGCCAGCAGCTTGGCCGGGCAGGGATTCTCTACTAACTATGGCTACACCTTC,.,TRBV5-1,TRBJ1-2,.
CASSYTPGGISYEQYF,TGTGCCAGCAGTTACACGCCAGGGGGGATTTCCTACGAGCAGTACTTC,.,TRBV6-5,TRBJ2-7,.
CASSIAGNQPQHF,TGTGCCAGTAGTATAGCGGGGAATCAGCCCCAGCATTTT,.,TRBV19,TRBJ1-5,.
CAWARGQAYNSPLHF,TGTGCCTGGGCCCGAGGACAGGCTTATAATTCACCCCTCCACTTT,TRBD1,TRBV30,TRBJ1-6,.
CASSFAGAGGPTGELFF,TGTGCCAGCAGCTTCGCAGGGGCGGGAGGACCCACCGGGGAGCTGTTTTTT,TRBD2,TRBV5-5,TRBJ2-2,once
CASRPPRAVYGYTF,TGTGCCAGCCGCCCCCCCAGGGCGGTCTATGGCTACACCTTC,.,TRBV6-2/TRBV6-3,TRBJ1-2,.
CASSFWGGANTGELFF,TGCGCCAGCAGCTTTTGGGGAGGGGCGAACACCGGGGAGCTGTTTTTT,TRBD2,TRBV5-1,TRBJ2-2,.
CASSPGTITDTQYF,TGTGCCAGCAGCCCAGGGACAATCACAGATACGCAGTATTTT,.,TRBV11-3,TRBJ2-3,.
CASSLTSGDTQYF,TGCGCCAGCAGCCTGACTAGCGGGGATACGCAGTATTTT,TRBD2,TRBV5-1,TRBJ2-3,.
CASSLRSGQETQYF,TGCGCCAGCAGCTTGAGGTCAGGACAAGAGACCCAGTACTTC,.,TRBV5-1,TRBJ2-5,.
CASSQSIGTSPLLAYEQYF,TGCGCCAGCAGTCAATCGATCGGAACTAGTCCTTTGCTAGCCTACGAGCAGTACTTC,.,TRBV23-1,TRBJ2-7,.
CASSLEAGAGQETQYF,TGTGCCAGCAGCTTGGAAGCGGGGGCCGGCCAAGAGACCCAGTACTTC,TRBD2,TRBV5-4,TRBJ2-5,.
CASSPRGRGMNTEAFF,TGTGCCAGCAGCCCCCGGGGCAGGGGAATGAACACTGAAGCTTTCTTT,.,TRBV11-3,TRBJ1-1,.
CASSPNRVNTEAFF,TGTGCCAGCAGCCCCAACAGGGTCAACACTGAAGCTTTCTTT,.,TRBV7-9,TRBJ1-1,.
CASHLQTGYNEQFF,TGTGCCAGCCACCTCCAGACAGGTTACAATGAGCAGTTCTTC,.,TRBV18,TRBJ2-1,once
CAWSVQGKPLYGYTF,TGTGCCTGGAGCGTACAGGGGAAACCACTCTATGGCTACACCTTC,TRBD1,TRBV30,TRBJ1-2,.
CASSLATAAHYEQYF,TGTGCCAGCAGCTTAGCGACAGCTGCCCACTACGAGCAGTACTTC,.,TRBV11-3,TRBJ2-7,.
CASSYSPGDGYTF,TGTGCCAGCAGTTACTCACCGGGTGATGGCTACACCTTC,.,TRBV6-5,TRBJ1-2,.
CASPPHKKQYF,TGTGCCAGCCCCCCACATAAAAAGCAGTACTTC,.,TRBV27,TRBJ2-7,.
CASRGAGLLYEQYF,TGTGCCAGCAGGGGTGCAGGGTTACTCTACGAGCAGTACTTC,.,TRBV28,TRBJ2-7,once
CASSPAQETQYF,TGTGCCAGCTCACCAGCCCAGGAGACCCAGTACTTC,.,TRBV18,TRBJ2-5,few
CASSLAGVNTEAFF,TGTGCCAGCAGCTTAGCTGGAGTGAACACTGAAGCTTTCTTT,.,TRBV7-2,TRBJ1-1,.
CATSSMGGSGSETQYF,TGTGCCACCAGCAGTATGGGGGGTAGCGGGAGTGAGACCCAGTACTTC,TRBD2,TRBV15,TRBJ2-5,.
CASSLFSGGNTGELFF,TGTGCCAGCAGCTTATTCAGCGGGGGCAACACCGGGGAGCTGTTTTTT,TRBD2,TRBV7-6,TRBJ2-2,.
CASSLGLAGGAGETQYF,TGCGCCAGCAGCCTTGGACTAGCGGGGGGGGCGGGAGAGACCCAGTACTTC,TRBD2,TRBV5-1,TRBJ2-5,.
CAWSVEGNTEAFF,TGTGCCTGGAGTGTCGAGGGGAACACTGAAGCTTTCTTT,.,TRBV30,TRBJ1-1,.
CASSGQLQSEQYF,TGTGCCAGCAGCGGTCAATTACAGTCCGAGCAGTACTTC,.,TRBV2,TRBJ2-7,.
CASSPEWTVSGANVLTF,TGTGCCAGCAGTCCTGAGTGGACAGTCTCTGGGGCCAACGTCCTGACTTTC,.,TRBV28,TRBJ2-6,.